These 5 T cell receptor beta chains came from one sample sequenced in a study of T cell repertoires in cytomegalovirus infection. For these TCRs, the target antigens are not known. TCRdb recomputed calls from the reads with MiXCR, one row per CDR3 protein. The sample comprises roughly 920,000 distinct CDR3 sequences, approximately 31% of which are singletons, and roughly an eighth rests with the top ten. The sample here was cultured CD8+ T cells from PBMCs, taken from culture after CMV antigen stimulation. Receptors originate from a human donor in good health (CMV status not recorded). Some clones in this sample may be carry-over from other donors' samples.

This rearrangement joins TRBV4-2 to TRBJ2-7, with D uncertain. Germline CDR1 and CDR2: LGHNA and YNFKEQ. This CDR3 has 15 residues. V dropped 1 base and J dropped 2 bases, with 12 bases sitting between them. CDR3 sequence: CASSQGFAAPYEQYF. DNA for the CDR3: TGTGCCAGCAGCCAAGGGTTTGCCGCCCCCTACGAGCAGTACTTC.

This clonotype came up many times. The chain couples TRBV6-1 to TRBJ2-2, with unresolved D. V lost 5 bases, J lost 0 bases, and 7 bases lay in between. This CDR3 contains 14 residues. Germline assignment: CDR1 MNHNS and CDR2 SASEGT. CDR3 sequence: CASSFGPNTGELFF. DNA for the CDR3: TGTGCCAGCAGTTTCGGGCCGAACACCGGGGAGCTGTTTTTT.

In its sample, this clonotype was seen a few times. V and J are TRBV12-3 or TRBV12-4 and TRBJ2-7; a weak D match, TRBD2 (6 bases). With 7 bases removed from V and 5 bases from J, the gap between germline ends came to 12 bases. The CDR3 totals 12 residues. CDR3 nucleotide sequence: TGTGCCAGCACGGGGGTCCCGGACGAGCAGTACTTC. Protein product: CASTGVPDEQYF.

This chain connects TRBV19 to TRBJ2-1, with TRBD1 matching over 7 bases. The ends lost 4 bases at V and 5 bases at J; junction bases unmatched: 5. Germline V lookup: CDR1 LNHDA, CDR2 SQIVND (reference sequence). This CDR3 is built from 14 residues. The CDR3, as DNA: TGTGCCAGTAGTACGAGACAGGGAAACAATGAGCAGTTCTTC. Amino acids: CASSTRQGNNEQFF.

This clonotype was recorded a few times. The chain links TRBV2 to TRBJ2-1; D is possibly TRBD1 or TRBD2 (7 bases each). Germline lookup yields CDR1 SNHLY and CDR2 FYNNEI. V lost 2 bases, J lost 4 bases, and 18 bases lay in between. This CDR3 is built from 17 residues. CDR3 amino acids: CASSERFRGGPYNEQFF. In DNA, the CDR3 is TGTGCCAGCAGTGAACGATTCAGGGGGGGTCCATACAATGAGCAGTTCTTC.